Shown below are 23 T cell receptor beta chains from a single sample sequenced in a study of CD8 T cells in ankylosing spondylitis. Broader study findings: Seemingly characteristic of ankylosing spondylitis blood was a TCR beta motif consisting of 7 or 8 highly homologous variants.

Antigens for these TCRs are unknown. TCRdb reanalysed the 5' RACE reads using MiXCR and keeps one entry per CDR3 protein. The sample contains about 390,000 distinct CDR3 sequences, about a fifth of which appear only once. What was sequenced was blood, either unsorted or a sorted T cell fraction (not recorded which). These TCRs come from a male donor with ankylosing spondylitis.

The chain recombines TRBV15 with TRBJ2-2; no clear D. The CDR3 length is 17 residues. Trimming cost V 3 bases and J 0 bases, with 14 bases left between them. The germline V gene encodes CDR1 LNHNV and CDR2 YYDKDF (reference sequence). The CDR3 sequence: CATSRARSGSNTGELFF. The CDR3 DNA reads TGTGCCACCAGCAGGGCCAGGTCAGGCTCGAACACCGGGGAGCTGTTTTTT.

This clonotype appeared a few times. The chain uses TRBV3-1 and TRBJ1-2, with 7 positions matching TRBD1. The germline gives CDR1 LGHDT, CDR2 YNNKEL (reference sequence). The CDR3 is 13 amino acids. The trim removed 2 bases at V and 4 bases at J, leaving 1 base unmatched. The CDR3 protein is CASSQWTGYGYTF. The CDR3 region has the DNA TGTGCCAGCAGCCAATGGACAGGCTATGGCTACACCTTC.

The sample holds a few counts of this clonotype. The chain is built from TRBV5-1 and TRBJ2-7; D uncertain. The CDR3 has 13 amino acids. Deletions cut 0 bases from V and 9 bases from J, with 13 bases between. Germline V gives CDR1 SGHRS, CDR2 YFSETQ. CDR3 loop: CASSLDPQSVQYF. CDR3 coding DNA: TGCGCCAGCAGCTTGGATCCCCAGTCGGTGCAGTACTTC.

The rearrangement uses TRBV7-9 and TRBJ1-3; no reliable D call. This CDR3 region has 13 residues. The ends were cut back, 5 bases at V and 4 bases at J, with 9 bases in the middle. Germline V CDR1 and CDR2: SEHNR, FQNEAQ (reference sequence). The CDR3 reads CASSSNLGNTIYF. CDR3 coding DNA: TGTGCCAGCAGCAGCAACCTCGGAAACACCATATATTTT. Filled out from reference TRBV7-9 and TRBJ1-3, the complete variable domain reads DTGVSQNPRHKITKRGQNVTFRCDPISEHNRLYWYRQTLGQGPEFLTYFQNEAQLEKSRLLSDRFSAERPKGSFSTLEIQRTEQGDSAMYLCASSSNLGNTIYFGEGSWLTVV.

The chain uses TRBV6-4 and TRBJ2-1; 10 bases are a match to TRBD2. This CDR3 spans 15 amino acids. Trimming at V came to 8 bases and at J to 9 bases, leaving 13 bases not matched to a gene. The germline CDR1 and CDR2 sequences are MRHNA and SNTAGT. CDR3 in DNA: TGTGCCAGCGCTGGTTCGGCTAGCGGGAGTTCTGAGCAGTTCTTC. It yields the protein CASAGSASGSSEQFF.

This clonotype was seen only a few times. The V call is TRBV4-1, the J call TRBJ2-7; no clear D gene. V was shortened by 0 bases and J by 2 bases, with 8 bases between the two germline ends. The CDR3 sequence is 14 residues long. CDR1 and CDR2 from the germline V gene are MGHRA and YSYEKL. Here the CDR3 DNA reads TGCGCCAGCAGCCAAGATGTCCAGACCTACGAGCAGTACTTC. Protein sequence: CASSQDVQTYEQYF.

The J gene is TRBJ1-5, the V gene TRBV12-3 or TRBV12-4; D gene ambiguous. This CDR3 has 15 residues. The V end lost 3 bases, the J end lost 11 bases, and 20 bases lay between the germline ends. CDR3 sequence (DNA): TGTGCCAGCAGTTTTGGGTGGGCCGCCGGCGGGTCCCAGCATTTT. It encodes CASSFGWAAGGSQHF.

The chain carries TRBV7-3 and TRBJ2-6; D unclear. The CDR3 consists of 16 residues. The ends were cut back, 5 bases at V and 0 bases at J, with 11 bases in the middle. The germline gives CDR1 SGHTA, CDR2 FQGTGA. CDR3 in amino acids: CASSKRRNSGANVLTF. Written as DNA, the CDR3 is TGTGCCAGCAGCAAACGACGCAACTCTGGGGCCAACGTCCTGACTTTC.

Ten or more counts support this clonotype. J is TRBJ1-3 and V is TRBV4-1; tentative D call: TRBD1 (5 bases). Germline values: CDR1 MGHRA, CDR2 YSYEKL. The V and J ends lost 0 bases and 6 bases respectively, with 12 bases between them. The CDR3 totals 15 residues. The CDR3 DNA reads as TGCGCCAGCAGCCAAGATTCTTACAGGAAAAACACCATATATTTT. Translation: CASSQDSYRKNTIYF.

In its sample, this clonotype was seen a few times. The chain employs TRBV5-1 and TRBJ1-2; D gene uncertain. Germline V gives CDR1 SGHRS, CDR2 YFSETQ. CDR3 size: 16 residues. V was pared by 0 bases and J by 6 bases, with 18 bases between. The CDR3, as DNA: TGCGCCAGCAGCTTGGCTGTGAACTTCCTAGGTGATGGCTACACCTTC. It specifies CASSLAVNFLGDGYTF. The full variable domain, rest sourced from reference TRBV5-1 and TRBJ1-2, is KAGVTQTPRYLIKTRGQQVTLSCSPISGHRSVSWYQQTPGQGLQFLFEYFSETQRNKGNFPGRFSGRQFSNSRSEMNVSTLELGDSALYLCASSLAVNFLGDGYTFGSGTRLTVV.

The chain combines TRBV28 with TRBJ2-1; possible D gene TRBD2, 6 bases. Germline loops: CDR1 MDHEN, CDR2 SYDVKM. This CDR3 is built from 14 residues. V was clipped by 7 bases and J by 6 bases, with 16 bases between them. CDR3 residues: CASNPRREANEQFF. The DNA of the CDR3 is TGTGCCAGCAACCCACGGCGGGAAGCCAATGAGCAGTTCTTC.

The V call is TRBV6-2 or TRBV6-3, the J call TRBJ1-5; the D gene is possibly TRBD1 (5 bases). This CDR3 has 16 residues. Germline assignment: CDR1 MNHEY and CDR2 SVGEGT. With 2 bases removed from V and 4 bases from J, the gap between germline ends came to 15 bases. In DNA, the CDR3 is TGTGCCAGCAGTTACGGGGCCCAACGGGGGAATCAGCCCCAGCATTTT. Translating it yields CASSYGAQRGNQPQHF.

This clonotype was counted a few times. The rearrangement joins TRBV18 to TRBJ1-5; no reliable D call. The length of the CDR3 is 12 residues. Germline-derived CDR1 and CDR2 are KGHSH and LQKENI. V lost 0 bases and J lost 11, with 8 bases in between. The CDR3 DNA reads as TGTGCCAGCTCACCACCGAGTGGTACCCAGCATTTT. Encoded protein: CASSPPSGTQHF.

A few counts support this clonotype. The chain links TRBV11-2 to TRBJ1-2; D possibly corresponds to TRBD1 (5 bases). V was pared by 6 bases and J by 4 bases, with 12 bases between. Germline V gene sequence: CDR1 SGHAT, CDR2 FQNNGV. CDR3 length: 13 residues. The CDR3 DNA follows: TGTGCCAGCAGTCGGGGGATTGGCTATGGCTACACCTTC. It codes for CASSRGIGYGYTF.

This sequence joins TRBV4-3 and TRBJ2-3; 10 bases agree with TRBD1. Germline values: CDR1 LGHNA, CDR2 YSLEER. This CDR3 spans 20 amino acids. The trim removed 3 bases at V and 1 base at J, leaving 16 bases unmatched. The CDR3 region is CASSQGLGTGVPWGTDTQYF. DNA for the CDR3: TGCGCCAGCAGCCAGGGCTTGGGGACAGGGGTTCCCTGGGGCACAGATACGCAGTATTTT.

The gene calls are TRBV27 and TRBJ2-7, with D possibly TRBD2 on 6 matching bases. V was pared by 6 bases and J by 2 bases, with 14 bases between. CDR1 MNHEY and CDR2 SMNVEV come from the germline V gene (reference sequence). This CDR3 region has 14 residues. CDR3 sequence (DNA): TGTGCCAGCAGATCGGGACTCCCCCCCTACGAGCAGTACTTC. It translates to CASRSGLPPYEQYF.

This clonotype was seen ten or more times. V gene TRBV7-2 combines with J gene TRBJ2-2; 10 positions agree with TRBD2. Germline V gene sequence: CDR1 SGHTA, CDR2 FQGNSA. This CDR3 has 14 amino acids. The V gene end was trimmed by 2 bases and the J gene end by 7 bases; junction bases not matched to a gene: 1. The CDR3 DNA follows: TGTGCCAGCAGCTTAAGGACTAGCGGCGGGGAGCTGTTTTTT. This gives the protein CASSLRTSGGELFF.

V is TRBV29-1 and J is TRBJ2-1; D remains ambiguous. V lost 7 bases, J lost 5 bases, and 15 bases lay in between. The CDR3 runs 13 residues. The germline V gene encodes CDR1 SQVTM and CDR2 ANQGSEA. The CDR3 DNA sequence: TGCAGCGGGGCCCCCACCATCCACAATGAGCAGTTCTTC. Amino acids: CSGAPTIHNEQFF.

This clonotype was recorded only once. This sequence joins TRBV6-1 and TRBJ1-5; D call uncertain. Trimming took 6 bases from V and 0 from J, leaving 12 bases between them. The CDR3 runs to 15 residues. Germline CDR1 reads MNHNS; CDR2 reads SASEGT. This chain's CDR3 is CASSVYENSNQPQHF. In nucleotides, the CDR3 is TGTGCCAGCAGCGTATACGAAAATAGCAATCAGCCCCAGCATTTT.

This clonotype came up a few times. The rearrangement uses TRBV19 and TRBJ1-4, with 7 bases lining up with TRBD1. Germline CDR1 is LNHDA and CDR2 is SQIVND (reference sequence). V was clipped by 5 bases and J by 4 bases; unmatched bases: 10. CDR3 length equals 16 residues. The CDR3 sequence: CASSHFPDRYNEKLFF. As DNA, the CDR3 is TGTGCCAGTAGTCATTTCCCGGACAGGTATAATGAAAAACTGTTTTTT. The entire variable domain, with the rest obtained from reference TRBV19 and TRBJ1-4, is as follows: DGGITQSPKYLFRKEGQNVTLSCEQNLNHDAMYWYRQDPGQGLRLIYYSQIVNDFQKGDIAEGYSVSREKKESFPLTVTSAQKNPTAFYLCASSHFPDRYNEKLFFGSGTQLSVL.

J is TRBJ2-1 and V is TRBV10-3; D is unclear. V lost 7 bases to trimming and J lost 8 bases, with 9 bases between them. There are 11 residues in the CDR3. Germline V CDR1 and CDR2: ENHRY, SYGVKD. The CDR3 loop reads CAIKAVDEQFF. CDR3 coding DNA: TGTGCCATCAAGGCGGTCGATGAGCAGTTCTTC.

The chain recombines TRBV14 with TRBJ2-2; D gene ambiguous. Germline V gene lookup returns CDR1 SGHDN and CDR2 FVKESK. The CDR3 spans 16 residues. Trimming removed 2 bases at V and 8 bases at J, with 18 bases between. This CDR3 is CASSQIRTENGGELFF. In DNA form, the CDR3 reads TGTGCCAGCAGCCAAATAAGGACCGAGAACGGAGGGGAGCTGTTTTTT.

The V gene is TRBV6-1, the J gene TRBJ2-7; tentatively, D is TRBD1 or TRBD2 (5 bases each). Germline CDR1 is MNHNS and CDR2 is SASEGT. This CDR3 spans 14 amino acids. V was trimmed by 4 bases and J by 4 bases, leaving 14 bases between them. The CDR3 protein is CASSVDGGWYEQYF. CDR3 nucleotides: TGTGCCAGCAGTGTCGATGGGGGATGGTACGAGCAGTACTTC.